The 20 T cell receptor beta chains below come from one sample, sequenced in a study of blood T cell repertoires in COVID-19. The method was immunoSEQ multiplex PCR; TCRdb's version includes in-frame clones alone and lacks a portion of them. This sample yields 270,000 or so clones, of which approximately 90% are seen a single time; roughly 2.9% belongs to the top ten. The sample was PBMCs or T cells enriched from blood (not recorded which). The receptors originated from a man aged 40-49 years who had been exposed to COVID-19.

The rearrangement links TRBV6-5 to TRBJ1-5; maybe TRBD1 (6 bases). Trimming cost V 6 bases and J 10 bases, with 13 bases left between them. The CDR3 sequence is 12 residues long. Germline V lookup: CDR1 MNHEY, CDR2 SVGAGI. The CDR3 nucleotides read TGTGCCAGCAGATCTACAGGGAGCCCCCAGCATTTT. Protein product: CASRSTGSPQHF.

The chain combines TRBV10-3 with TRBJ2-2, with D perhaps TRBD1 (5 bases). Trimming removed 0 bases from V and 3 bases from J, with 5 bases in between. Germline CDR1 and CDR2: ENHRY and SYGVKD. This CDR3 has 14 amino acids. For the CDR3, the DNA is TGTGCCATCAGTGAGTCAGGGGACACCGGGGAGCTGTTTTTT. Encoded protein: CAISESGDTGELFF.

The chain couples TRBV14 to TRBJ1-4; 8 bases map to TRBD1. This CDR3 contains 17 residues. The junction had 10 bases not matched to a gene; V was cut back by 5 bases and J by 2 bases. CDR1 and CDR2 from the germline V gene are SGHDN and FVKESK. CDR3 sequence (DNA): TGTGCCAGCAGCTCTCTAGACAGGGGCCGTACTAATGAAAAACTGTTTTTT. Translated, it gives CASSSLDRGRTNEKLFF.

This chain links TRBV27 with TRBJ2-3, with D unclear. V shed 4 bases and J shed 7 bases, with 15 bases lying between them. The CDR3 covers 14 residues. The V gene's germline CDR1 is MNHEY and CDR2 SMNVEV (reference sequence). CDR3 bases: TGTGCCAGCAGTTCCCAGGCATCTGTGAATACGCAGTATTTT. Translation: CASSSQASVNTQYF.

This sequence joins TRBV28 and TRBJ2-7, with no clear D. Per the germline V gene, CDR1 is MDHEN and CDR2 is SYDVKM. The V end lost 2 bases, the J end lost 7 bases, and 12 bases lay between the germline ends. The CDR3 has 13 residues. The CDR3 reads CASSLRTAWEQYF. The CDR3 nucleotides read TGTGCCAGCAGTTTAAGAACAGCATGGGAGCAGTACTTC.

V is TRBV24-1 and J is TRBJ2-7; 7 bases line up with TRBD1. The CDR3 loop spans 15 amino acids. CDR1 and CDR2 from the germline V gene are KGHDR and SFDVKD. V shed 3 bases, J shed 5 bases, and the junction held 9 bases outside the gene matches. DNA of the CDR3: TGTGCCACCAGTGATACTGACAGGGACATGAACGAGCAGTACTTC. As protein: CATSDTDRDMNEQYF.

The chain carries TRBV6-2 or TRBV6-3 and TRBJ2-7; 8 bases align to TRBD2. Germline V gives CDR1 MNHEY, CDR2 SVGEGT. The CDR3 is 17 amino acids. V was clipped by 1 base and J by 5 bases; unmatched bases: 13. CDR3 sequence (DNA): TGTGCCAGCAGTTACTTTACCCAAAGGGCGGGAGGACACGAGCAGTACTTC. This gives the protein CASSYFTQRAGGHEQYF.

This chain joins TRBV28 and TRBJ2-1, with TRBD1 matching 8 bases. The trim removed 3 bases at V and 8 bases at J, leaving 6 bases unmatched. The CDR3 totals 14 residues. Germline V gene sequence: CDR1 MDHEN, CDR2 SYDVKM. The CDR3 DNA reads as TGTGCCAGCAGTTTGCCGGGACAGGCCTATGAGCAGTTCTTC. Translated: CASSLPGQAYEQFF.

The rearrangement uses TRBV11-2 and TRBJ1-1; a weak D match, TRBD1 (5 bases). The V end lost 0 bases, the J end lost 4 bases, and 12 bases lay between the germline ends. This CDR3 region has 15 residues. Germline CDR1 reads SGHAT; CDR2 reads FQNNGV. In nucleotides, the CDR3 is TGTGCCAGCAGCTTAGACATGGACGGGGGCACTGAAGCTTTCTTT. Its translation is CASSLDMDGGTEAFF.

The chain is built from TRBV19 and TRBJ2-7, with D tentatively TRBD1 (5 bases). The germline gives CDR1 LNHDA, CDR2 SQIVND (reference sequence). The CDR3 has 15 amino acids. V was cut by 1 base and J by 0 bases, with 10 bases left in between. CDR3 in amino acids: CASSIVGVSSYEQYF. The DNA of the CDR3 is TGTGCCAGTAGTATAGTAGGGGTTAGCTCCTACGAGCAGTACTTC. Complete variable domain (other parts from reference TRBV19 and TRBJ2-7): DGGITQSPKYLFRKEGQNVTLSCEQNLNHDAMYWYRQDPGQGLRLIYYSQIVNDFQKGDIAEGYSVSREKKESFPLTVTSAQKNPTAFYLCASSIVGVSSYEQYFGPGTRLTVT.

The chain couples TRBV18 to TRBJ1-4, with D possibly matching TRBD1 (5 bases). The germline V gene has CDR1 KGHSH and CDR2 LQKENI. This CDR3 contains 15 residues. The ends were cut back, 2 bases at V and 4 bases at J, with 11 bases in the middle. CDR3 in amino acids: CASSPGLQGNEKLFF. The CDR3 DNA reads as TGTGCCAGCTCACCAGGGCTGCAGGGTAATGAAAAACTGTTTTTT.

The genes are TRBV15 and TRBJ2-1; 11 bases agree with TRBD2. V gave up 3 bases and J gave up 5 bases; unmatched junction bases: 6. CDR1 is LNHNV and CDR2 is YYDKDF in the germline V gene (reference sequence). The length of the CDR3 is 16 residues. As DNA, the CDR3 is TGTGCCACCAGCAGGATAGCGGGAGGGCCTGACAATGAGCAGTTCTTC. This codes for CATSRIAGGPDNEQFF.

The chain has TRBV28 and TRBJ1-3; no reliable D call. From germline, CDR1 is MDHEN and CDR2 SYDVKM. V gave up 6 bases and J gave up 2 bases, with 5 bases separating them. The CDR3 contains 12 residues. CDR3 amino acids: CASRSAGNTIYF. CDR3 DNA: TGTGCCAGCAGAAGCGCTGGAAACACCATATATTTT.

The gene calls are TRBV27 and TRBJ1-5; tentative D call: TRBD1 (6 bases). The CDR3 runs to 14 residues. CDR1 is MNHEY and CDR2 is SMNVEV in the germline V gene (reference sequence). V was cut by 8 bases and J by 6 bases, with 17 bases left in between. The CDR3 DNA follows: TGTGCCAGCCAGTCAGGGGCGAGGGGTCAGCCCCAGCATTTT. Protein: CASQSGARGQPQHF.

V usage is TRBV3-1 (or the pseudogene TRBV3-2) and J usage is TRBJ2-1, with TRBD2 matching 8 bases. With V trimmed by 3 bases and J by 8 bases, 12 bases remained unmatched. Germline CDR1 reads LGHDT; CDR2 reads YNNKEL (reference sequence). The CDR3 is 16 residues long. CDR3 in DNA: TGTGCCAGCAGCCATGAATACACAGCGGGAGTGTATGAGCAGTTCTTC. As protein: CASSHEYTAGVYEQFF.

This clone was counted a few times. This chain joins TRBV28 and TRBJ1-1; perhaps TRBD1 as D (5 bases). Germline values: CDR1 MDHEN, CDR2 SYDVKM. The CDR3 is made up of 13 amino acids. CDR3 amino acids: CALKPGGWTEAFF. DNA of the CDR3: TGTGCACTCAAACCCGGGGGGTGGACTGAAGCTTTCTTT.

This sequence joins TRBV5-1 and TRBJ2-1; unclear D gene. The CDR3 is 15 residues long. The V end was cut by 1 base, the J end by 0 bases, with 8 bases between. The V gene's germline CDR1 is SGHRS and CDR2 YFSETQ. The CDR3 region is CASSLLRSSYNEQFF. In nucleotides, the CDR3 is TGCGCCAGCAGCTTGCTCCGTAGCTCCTACAATGAGCAGTTCTTC.

V usage is TRBV19 and J usage is TRBJ1-4; no reliable D call. This CDR3 is 12 amino acids long. Trimming stripped 5 bases from V and 4 bases from J, with 5 bases between. Germline CDR1 reads LNHDA; CDR2 reads SQIVND (reference sequence). Written as DNA, the CDR3 is TGTGCCAGTAGTCAGGATAATGAAAAACTGTTTTTT. Translated: CASSQDNEKLFF.

This sequence joins TRBV3-1 (or the pseudogene TRBV3-2) and TRBJ2-7, with TRBD2 identical over 10 bases. The CDR3 is 14 residues long. Germline CDR1 LGHDT, CDR2 YNNKEL (reference sequence). Trimming removed 4 bases from V and 2 bases from J; junction bases left unmatched: 2. CDR3 region: CASSPSGSPYEQYF. CDR3 sequence (DNA): TGTGCCAGCAGCCCTAGCGGGAGCCCCTACGAGCAGTACTTC.

The rearrangement uses TRBV19 and TRBJ1-1; a weak D match, TRBD1 (6 bases). Trimming stripped 6 bases from V and 4 bases from J, with 12 bases between. The germline CDR1 and CDR2 sequences are LNHDA and SQIVND (reference sequence). The CDR3 length is 13 residues. CDR3 region: CASRLTGSTEAFF. The CDR3, as DNA: TGTGCCAGTAGACTTACAGGGTCCACTGAAGCTTTCTTT. Using reference TRBV19 and TRBJ1-1 for the parts outside the CDR3, the full variable domain is DGGITQSPKYLFRKEGQNVTLSCEQNLNHDAMYWYRQDPGQGLRLIYYSQIVNDFQKGDIAEGYSVSREKKESFPLTVTSAQKNPTAFYLCASRLTGSTEAFFGQGTRLTVV.